The next 32 T cell receptor beta chains were all read from a single sample in a study of blood T cell repertoires in COVID-19. Data came from immunoSEQ multiplex PCR; TCRdb stores just in-frame clones and leaves some out. The sample has around 290,000 clones, roughly nine tenths seen once. The source material was PBMCs or T cells enriched from blood (not recorded which). All receptors derive from a woman younger than 35 who had recovered from COVID-19.

V gene TRBV7-2 combines with J gene TRBJ2-5, with 12 bases that match TRBD2. Germline V lookup: CDR1 SGHTA, CDR2 FQGNSA. The junction had 1 base not matched to a gene; V was cut back by 6 bases and J by 2 bases. This CDR3 comprises 14 residues. Written as DNA, the CDR3 is TGTGCCAGCAGGCTAGCGGGGGGGCAAGAGACCCAGTACTTC. This sequence encodes CASRLAGGQETQYF.

The V gene is TRBV6-1, the J gene TRBJ1-4, with D possibly matching TRBD1 (6 bases). The V end lost 1 base, the J end lost 4 bases, and 13 bases lay between the germline ends. The CDR3 runs to 16 residues. Germline values: CDR1 MNHNS, CDR2 SASEGT. The DNA for the CDR3 is TGTGCCAGCAGTGAAGTCAGGGGACGGTATAATGAAAAACTGTTTTTT. This codes for CASSEVRGRYNEKLFF.

This clone was observed at least ten times. The chain carries TRBV24-1 and TRBJ2-3; D perhaps matches TRBD1 (7 bases). V was shortened by 3 bases and J by 8 bases, with 17 bases between the two germline ends. The CDR3 length is 15 residues. The germline CDR1 and CDR2 sequences are KGHDR and SFDVKD. The CDR3 nucleotides are TGTGCCACCAGTGATGCAGGGGGGCCTGAGGGTACGCAGTATTTT. Translated: CATSDAGGPEGTQYF.

The chain joins TRBV2 to TRBJ1-6; 8 positions match TRBD1. Looked up from germline, CDR1 is SNHLY and CDR2 is FYNNEI. This CDR3 is 15 amino acids long. After removal of 6 bases from V and 6 bases from J, the junction contained 7 bases not matched to a gene. CDR3 region: CASRPGQGRNSPLHF. The CDR3 nucleotides are TGTGCCAGCAGGCCAGGACAGGGCCGTAATTCACCCCTCCACTTT.

The genes are TRBV5-6 and TRBJ1-6; perhaps TRBD1 as D (6 bases). Trimming stripped 5 bases from V and 4 bases from J, with 13 bases between. CDR1 and CDR2 (germline): SGHDT, YYEEEE. The length of the CDR3 is 15 residues. The CDR3 reads CASRGGASYNSPLHF. The CDR3 nucleotides read TGTGCCAGCAGAGGGGGGGCGAGTTATAATTCACCCCTCCACTTT.

V and J are TRBV4-1 and TRBJ2-7; TRBD1 agrees at 9 bases. The ends lost 3 bases at V and 4 bases at J; junction bases unmatched: 7. The CDR3 contains 15 residues. CDR1 and CDR2 (germline): MGHRA, YSYEKL. Here the CDR3 DNA reads TGCGCCAGCAGCCAGGAACAGGGGGCCGTGTACGAGCAGTACTTC. It yields the protein CASSQEQGAVYEQYF.

V gene TRBV28 combines with J gene TRBJ2-5; 7 nucleotides match TRBD2. The J segment lost 5 bases and the V segment lost 3 bases, leaving 12 bases of the junction unmatched. CDR1 and CDR2 from the germline V gene are MDHEN and SYDVKM. This CDR3 has 16 residues. CDR3 region: CASSLGLAAPGETQYF. DNA of the CDR3: TGTGCCAGCAGTTTGGGGCTAGCGGCCCCGGGGGAGACCCAGTACTTC.

J is TRBJ1-1 and V is TRBV10-1, with D perhaps TRBD1 (6 bases). CDR1 is WNHNN and CDR2 is SYGVQD in the germline V gene (reference sequence). V lost 4 bases, J lost 7 bases, and 28 bases lay in between. There are 18 residues in the CDR3. This chain's CDR3 is CASSVPRDTHGYSVEAFF. Written as DNA, the CDR3 is TGCGCCAGCAGTGTCCCCAGGGACACGCATGGTTATTCGGTTGAAGCTTTCTTT.

CDR3 in DNA: TGTGCCAGCAGTGAAGATGGGACTTCCCGGGTTGAAGAGACCCAGTACTTC. This codes for CASSEDGTSRVEETQYF. The V and J genes are TRBV2 and TRBJ2-5; a possible D gene is TRBD2 (6 bases). Trimming left V 1 base short and J 3 bases short, with 18 bases between. The germline V gene has CDR1 SNHLY and CDR2 FYNNEI. CDR3 length: 17 residues.

The V call is TRBV7-2, the J call TRBJ2-7; 9 bases line up with TRBD2. Germline V gene data show CDR1 as SGHTA and CDR2 as FQGNSA. The CDR3 contains 13 residues. The V segment lost 4 bases and the J segment 7 bases; nucleotides outside the gene matches: 5. The CDR3 sequence is CASSSGTSWEQYF. CDR3 nucleotide sequence: TGTGCCAGCAGCTCCGGGACTAGCTGGGAGCAGTACTTC.

V is TRBV11-2 and J is TRBJ1-1; 7 bases agree with TRBD1. The CDR3 runs 15 residues. V lost 0 bases to trimming and J lost 1 base; unmatched junction nucleotides: 2. The germline V gene encodes CDR1 SGHAT and CDR2 FQNNGV. The CDR3 DNA reads as TGTGCCAGCAGCTTAGATGGGACAGCGAACACTGAAGCTTTCTTT. Translation gives CASSLDGTANTEAFF.

The chain employs TRBV21-1 and TRBJ1-2; TRBD1, the table's D call, was not compared with the DNA. TRBV21-1 constitutes a pseudogene. This CDR3 is built from 15 residues. CDR3 sequence: CASSKPPKQGYGYTF. The CDR3 nucleotides read TGTGCCAGCAGCAAACCACCCAAGCAGGGGTATGGCTACACCTTC.

V gene TRBV10-1 combines with J gene TRBJ1-1; 9 bases agree with TRBD1. V was clipped by 6 bases and J by 1 base; unmatched bases: 6. The V gene's germline CDR1 is WNHNN and CDR2 SYGVQD (reference sequence). The CDR3 totals 15 residues. DNA for the CDR3: TGCGCCAGCAGGAGAACGGGACAGGGGAACACTGAAGCTTTCTTT. It specifies CASRRTGQGNTEAFF.

This chain uses TRBV23-1 with TRBJ2-6; weak D call: TRBD1 (5 bases). TRBV23-1 is noted as an ORF with a role that remains uncertain. The CDR3 runs 20 residues. V shed 1 base and J shed 2 bases, with 21 bases lying between them. The CDR3, as DNA: TGCGCCAGCAGTCAATGTCCCCTTAGGGGTGGGGCCCCTGGGGCCAACGTCCTGACTTTC. This gives the protein CASSQCPLRGGAPGANVLTF.

This clone has a handful of counts. CDR3 in amino acids: CASSLWSTREQYF. CDR3 bases: TGTGCCAGCAGTTTATGGTCTACGCGAGAGCAGTACTTC. V and J are TRBV28 and TRBJ2-7; D gene uncertain. The CDR3 length is 13 residues. Between the trimmed V and J ends, which lost 0 bases and 7 bases, there was a span of 10 bases. Germline V gives CDR1 MDHEN, CDR2 SYDVKM. The full variable domain, with the rest looked up from reference TRBV28 and TRBJ2-7, is DVKVTQSSRYLVKRTGEKVFLECVQDMDHENMFWYRQDPGLGLRLIYFSYDVKMKEKGDIPEGYSVSREKKERFSLILESASTNQTSMYLCASSLWSTREQYFGPGTRLTVT.

This clone turned up a few times. The chain couples TRBV29-1 to TRBJ1-2, with 7 bases that match TRBD1. Trimming removed 6 bases from V and 1 base from J; junction bases left unmatched: 8. The V gene's germline CDR1 is SQVTM and CDR2 ANQGSEA. The CDR3 spans 14 residues. The CDR3 DNA follows: TGCAGCGTGGTAGACAGGGAGAATAACTATGGCTACACCTTC. Translation gives CSVVDRENNYGYTF.

V and J are TRBV2 and TRBJ1-2; tentative D call: TRBD1 (6 bases). In germline, CDR1 is SNHLY, CDR2 FYNNEI. V dropped 6 bases and J dropped 7 bases, with 15 bases sitting between them. This CDR3 region has 13 residues. The CDR3 sequence: CASSLGGGSGYTF. CDR3 sequence (DNA): TGTGCCAGCAGCCTAGGGGGGGGTAGTGGCTACACCTTC.

With regard to this clone: One end of the junction is discordant with germline, which a read error may explain. The rearrangement links TRBV7-9 to TRBJ2-1; TRBD1 agrees at 8 bases. The CDR3 covers 12 residues. Germline V lookup: CDR1 SEHNR, CDR2 FQNEAQ (reference sequence). The CDR3 reads CACRGPSDEQFF. In nucleotides, the CDR3 is TGTGCCTGCAGGGGGCCCTCGGATGAGCAGTTCTTC.

The V call is TRBV9, the J call TRBJ2-2; 10 nucleotides agree with TRBD2. CDR1 is SGDLS and CDR2 is YYNGEE in the germline V gene. With V trimmed by 1 base and J by 5 bases, 2 bases remained unmatched. The length of the CDR3 is 15 residues. The CDR3 DNA is TGTGCCAGCAGCGTAAATAGCGGGAGGACCGGGGAGCTGTTTTTT. Translation gives CASSVNSGRTGELFF.

This clone was seen more than once but under ten times. V and J are TRBV28 and TRBJ2-5; 12 bases agree with TRBD2. After removal of 5 bases from V and 5 bases from J, the junction contained 3 bases not matched to a gene. Germline V lookup: CDR1 MDHEN, CDR2 SYDVKM. The CDR3 is 14 amino acids. DNA for the CDR3: TGTGCCAGCAGTAGACTAGCGGGAGATGAGACCCAGTACTTC. Residues: CASSRLAGDETQYF.

The genes are TRBV2 and TRBJ2-1, with 8 bases that match TRBD2. CDR3 length: 13 amino acids. The V gene end was trimmed by 8 bases and the J gene end by 9 bases; junction bases not matched to a gene: 9. The germline CDR1 and CDR2 sequences are SNHLY and FYNNEI. In DNA, the CDR3 is TGTGCCAGCTTCGGGGGGGCCTATACTGAGCAGTTCTTC. It yields the protein CASFGGAYTEQFF.

The gene calls are TRBV2 and TRBJ2-2; D might be TRBD2 (6 bases). V lost 6 bases to trimming and J lost 7 bases, with 12 bases between them. Germline lookup yields CDR1 SNHLY and CDR2 FYNNEI. The CDR3 is 13 residues long. CDR3: CASSLLAVGELFF. Here the CDR3 DNA reads TGTGCCAGCAGCCTACTAGCTGTCGGGGAGCTGTTTTTT.

The chain carries TRBV5-1 and TRBJ2-7; D is perhaps TRBD1 (5 bases). Germline V gene sequence: CDR1 SGHRS, CDR2 YFSETQ. The CDR3 loop spans 16 amino acids. V was trimmed by 3 bases and J by 0 bases, leaving 16 bases between them. This chain's CDR3 is CASSYSTGPHSYEQYF. CDR3 sequence (DNA): TGCGCCAGCAGCTATAGTACAGGTCCTCACTCCTACGAGCAGTACTTC.

This clone was detected once. The gene calls are TRBV10-1 and TRBJ2-5; no clear D. V was clipped by 0 bases and J by 0 bases, with 8 bases between them. Germline V lookup: CDR1 WNHNN, CDR2 SYGVQD (reference sequence). This CDR3 spans 15 amino acids. CDR3 protein: CASSESVGYQETQYF. Written as DNA, the CDR3 is TGCGCCAGCAGTGAGTCGGTCGGGTACCAAGAGACCCAGTACTTC.

This rearrangement joins TRBV2 to TRBJ2-1; 10 bases fit TRBD2. CDR3 size: 15 residues. Trimming removed 7 bases from V and 5 bases from J; junction bases left unmatched: 8. Per the germline V gene, CDR1 is SNHLY and CDR2 is FYNNEI. The CDR3: CASKVTSGPNNEQFF. The CDR3 DNA reads as TGTGCCAGCAAGGTGACTAGCGGGCCAAACAATGAGCAGTTCTTC.

This chain links TRBV12-5 with TRBJ2-7, with a possible D match to TRBD1 (7 bases). The CDR3 spans 16 residues. Germline CDR1 reads LGHNT; CDR2 reads FRNRAP. The V and J ends lost 4 bases and 5 bases respectively, with 21 bases between them. CDR3 in amino acids: CASGSPGGIVTNEQYF. The CDR3 nucleotides are TGTGCTAGTGGTTCCCCAGGGGGGATTGTAACGAACGAGCAGTACTTC.

This rearrangement joins TRBV3-1 (or the pseudogene TRBV3-2) to TRBJ2-1; D may be TRBD2 (5 bases). V was shortened by 0 bases and J by 0 bases, with 15 bases between the two germline ends. CDR1 LGHDT and CDR2 YNNKEL come from the germline V gene (reference sequence). This CDR3 contains 18 residues. The CDR3 DNA reads as TGTGCCAGCAGCCAAGATCTTCCTAGCCTGAGCTCCTACAATGAGCAGTTCTTC. This encodes CASSQDLPSLSSYNEQFF.

This chain connects TRBV19 to TRBJ1-5, with a weak D call TRBD1 (5 bases). Per the germline V gene, CDR1 is LNHDA and CDR2 is SQIVND (reference sequence). The CDR3 is 15 amino acids. With 8 bases removed from V and 0 bases from J, the gap between germline ends came to 14 bases. CDR3 coding DNA: TGTGCCAGTGGTAGGGGCGCCAATAGCAATCAGCCCCAGCATTTT. As protein: CASGRGANSNQPQHF.

This rearrangement joins TRBV10-1 to TRBJ2-3; 7 nucleotides match TRBD1. With 4 bases clipped from V and 4 bases from J, the junction kept 11 bases outside the gene matches. CDR1 is WNHNN, CDR2 SYGVQD, per germline (reference sequence). This CDR3 is 16 amino acids long. CDR3 residues: CASSAGTAPPADTQYF. Written as DNA, the CDR3 is TGCGCCAGCAGTGCCGGGACAGCACCCCCGGCAGATACGCAGTATTTT.

In its sample, this clone was seen once. The chain is built from TRBV7-2 and TRBJ2-2, with 8 bases that match TRBD2. In germline, CDR1 is SGHTA, CDR2 FQGNSA. This CDR3 has 16 amino acids. Losses at the gene ends were 1 base for V and 5 bases for J; bases not matched to a gene: 6. The CDR3 nucleotides are TGTGCCAGCAGCTTAGTATCAGCGGGAGTAACCGGGGAGCTGTTTTTT. Encoded protein: CASSLVSAGVTGELFF.

The V call is TRBV7-2, the J call TRBJ2-5; the match to TRBD2 covers 13 bases. The J segment lost 5 bases and the V segment lost 5 bases, leaving 11 bases of the junction unmatched. This CDR3 spans 17 amino acids. Germline values: CDR1 SGHTA, CDR2 FQGNSA. CDR3 DNA sequence: TGTGCCAGCAGCCGTATTCGGACTAGCGGGAGTGGGGAGACCCAGTACTTC. Translated, it gives CASSRIRTSGSGETQYF.

V gene TRBV2 combines with J gene TRBJ1-1, with a tentative D call TRBD1 (6 bases). The ends were cut back, 8 bases at V and 0 bases at J, with 10 bases in the middle. Germline V lookup: CDR1 SNHLY, CDR2 FYNNEI. The CDR3 is 13 amino acids. The CDR3 DNA sequence: TGTGCCAGCGGTAGACAGGTGAACACTGAAGCTTTCTTT. Translating gives CASGRQVNTEAFF.